This T cell receptor (beta chain) was recorded in a study of blood T cell repertoires in COVID-19 (dated by TCRdb to about 2020). A note on the overall study: Samples from collaborators originated in the United States, Italy and Spain and spanned both the acute and convalescent phases of COVID-19. The dataset comprised deeply sampled blood TCRbeta repertoires from subjects exposed to, actively infected with, or recovered from COVID-19. The repertoires were released in a freely available public database meant as a resource for research on the immune response to SARS-CoV-2. HLA class I and class II types, where available, came from metadata supplied by the sample provider rather than from assay-based typing. Nearly every sample came with metadata listing a de-identified subject ID, COVID-19 status, age in years and sex. The samples were drawn from the first 160 participants of the ongoing ImmuneRACE study and from about 1,200 subjects provided by 6 global collaborators. The prospective study material was composed of cDNA or gDNA derived from T cells, B-cell-depleted T cells, or PBMCs. What the authors observed across the whole study: The amount of clinical and demographic metadata varied by source and participant and was provided uncurated.

Comments on this clone: Which antigen it targets is not known. The sample holds no much larger clone one base away, and base qualities are not on file.

From its cysteine to its phenylalanine, the CDR3 spans 17 amino acids. The kept DNA is CDR3 alone, 51 bases in frame from the first base. CDR1 and CDR2 (MDHEN, SYDVKM) derive from the germline V gene. Compared with germline, V lacks 7 bases and J lacks 0 bases; bases without a gene match: 14. Each collaborating institution followed its own protocols to collect whole blood in K2EDTA tubes. For TCRbeta analysis, collaborator samples were shipped as frozen whole blood, as isolated PBMCs, or as DNA extracted from either sample type. The immunoSEQ Assay, a bias-controlled multiplex PCR, was used to amplify TCRbeta CDR3 regions from genomic DNA. Concerning the study's data processing: Within the assay, amplification of reference gene primers was used to estimate how many nucleated cells each sample contained. To quantify the absolute abundance of each unique TCRbeta CDR3 rearrangement, sequence reads were collapsed and filtered. For each sample, productive Simpson clonality was calculated as the square root of Simpson's diversity index over productive rearrangements. Held by TCRdb, this immuneACCESS table contains in-frame sequences only and omits some clones. Under half of the omission traces to an unresolved V gene where checked; the cause of the rest is unknown. The V and J calls and clone size are taken from that table; D and trimming were inferred from the DNA. The sample contains 150,000 to 200,000 clones, around 84% of them found a single time. Roughly a fifth of the sample is held by the ten biggest clonotypes.

The receptor chain draws on TRBV28 and TRBJ1-2, and 7 junctional nucleotides match TRBD1. This clonotype originated in an elderly woman with acute or convalescent COVID-19. Input material: peripheral blood. The CDR3 region reads CASNPSRTGVANYGYTF. In nucleotides, the sequence is TGTGCCAGCAACCCCAGTCGAACAGGGGTTGCTAACTATGGCTACACCTTC.